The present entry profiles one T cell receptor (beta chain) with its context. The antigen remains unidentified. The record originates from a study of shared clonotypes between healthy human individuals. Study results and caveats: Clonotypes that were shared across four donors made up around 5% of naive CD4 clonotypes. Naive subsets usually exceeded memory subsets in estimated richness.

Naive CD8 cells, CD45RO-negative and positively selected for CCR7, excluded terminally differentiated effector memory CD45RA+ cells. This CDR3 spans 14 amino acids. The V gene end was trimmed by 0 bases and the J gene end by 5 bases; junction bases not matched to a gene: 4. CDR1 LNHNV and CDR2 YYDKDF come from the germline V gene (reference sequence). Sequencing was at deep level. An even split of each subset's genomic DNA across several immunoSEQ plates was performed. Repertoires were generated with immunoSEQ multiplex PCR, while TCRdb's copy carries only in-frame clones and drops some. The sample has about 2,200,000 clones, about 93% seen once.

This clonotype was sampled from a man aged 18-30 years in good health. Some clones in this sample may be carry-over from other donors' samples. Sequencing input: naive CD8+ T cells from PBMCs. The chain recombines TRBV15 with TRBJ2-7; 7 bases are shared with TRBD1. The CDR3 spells CATSRETGLDEQYF. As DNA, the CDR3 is TGTGCCACCAGCAGAGAGACAGGGTTGGACGAGCAGTACTTC.